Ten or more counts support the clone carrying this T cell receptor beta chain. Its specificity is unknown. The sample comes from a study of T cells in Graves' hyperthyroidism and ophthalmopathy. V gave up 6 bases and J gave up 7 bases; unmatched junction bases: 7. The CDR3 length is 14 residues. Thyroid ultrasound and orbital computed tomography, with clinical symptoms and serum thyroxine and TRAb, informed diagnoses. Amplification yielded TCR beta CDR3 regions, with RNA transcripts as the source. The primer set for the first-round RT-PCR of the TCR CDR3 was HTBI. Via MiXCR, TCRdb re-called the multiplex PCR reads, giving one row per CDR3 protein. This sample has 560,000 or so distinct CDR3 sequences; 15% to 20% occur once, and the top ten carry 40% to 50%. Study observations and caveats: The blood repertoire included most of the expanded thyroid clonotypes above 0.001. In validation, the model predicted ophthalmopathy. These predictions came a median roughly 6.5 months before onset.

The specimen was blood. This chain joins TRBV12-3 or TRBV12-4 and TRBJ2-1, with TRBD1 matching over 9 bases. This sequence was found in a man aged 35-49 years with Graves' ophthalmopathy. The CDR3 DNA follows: TGTGCCAGCAGGCAACAGGGGGCGCGGAATGAGCAGTTCTTC. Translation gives CASRQQGARNEQFF.